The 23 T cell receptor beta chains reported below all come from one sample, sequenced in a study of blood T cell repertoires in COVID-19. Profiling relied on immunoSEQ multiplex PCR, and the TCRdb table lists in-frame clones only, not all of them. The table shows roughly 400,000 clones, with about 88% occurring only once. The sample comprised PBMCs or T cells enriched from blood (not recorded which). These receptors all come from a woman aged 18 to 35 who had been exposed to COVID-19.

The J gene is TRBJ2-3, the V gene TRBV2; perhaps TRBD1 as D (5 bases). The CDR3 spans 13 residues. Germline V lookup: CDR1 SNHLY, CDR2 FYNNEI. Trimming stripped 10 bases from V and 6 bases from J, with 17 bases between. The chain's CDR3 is CATGGRAIDTQYF. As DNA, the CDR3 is TGTGCCACCGGCGGCAGGGCAATCGATACGCAGTATTTT.

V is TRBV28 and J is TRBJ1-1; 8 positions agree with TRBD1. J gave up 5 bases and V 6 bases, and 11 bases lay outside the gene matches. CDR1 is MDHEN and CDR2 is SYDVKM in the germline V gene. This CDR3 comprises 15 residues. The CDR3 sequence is CASSQLGTGGTEAFF. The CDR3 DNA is TGTGCCAGCAGCCAATTGGGGACAGGTGGGACTGAAGCTTTCTTT.

The CDR3 reads CASSLSGQVYEQYF. The CDR3 coding sequence is TGTGCCAGCAGCTTGTCGGGACAGGTCTACGAGCAGTACTTC. The chain recombines TRBV5-6 with TRBJ2-7, with 8 bases lining up with TRBD1. V was pared by 1 base and J by 3 bases, with 3 bases of the junction left unmatched. Germline V gene lookup returns CDR1 SGHDT and CDR2 YYEEEE. The length of the CDR3 is 14 residues.

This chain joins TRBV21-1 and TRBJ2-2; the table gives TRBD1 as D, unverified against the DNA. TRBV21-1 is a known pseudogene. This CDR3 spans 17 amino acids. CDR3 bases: TGTGCCAGCAGCAAAGTAAGGACAGGGCAGAACACCGGGGAGCTGTTTTTT. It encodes CASSKVRTGQNTGELFF.

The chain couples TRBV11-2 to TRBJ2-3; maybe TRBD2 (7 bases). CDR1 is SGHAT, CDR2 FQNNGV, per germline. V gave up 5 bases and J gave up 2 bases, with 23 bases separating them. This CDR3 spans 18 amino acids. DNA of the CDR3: TGTGCCAGCAGCCGAAGGGGGGGGTACCGAGAACCCACAGATACGCAGTATTTT. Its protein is CASSRRGGYREPTDTQYF.

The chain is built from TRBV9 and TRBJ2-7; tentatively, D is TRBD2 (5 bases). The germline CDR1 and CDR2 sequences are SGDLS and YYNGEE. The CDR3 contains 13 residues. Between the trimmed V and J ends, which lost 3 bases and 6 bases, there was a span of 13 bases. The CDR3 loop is CASSGGLGFEQYF. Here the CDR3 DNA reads TGTGCCAGCAGCGGCGGACTTGGGTTCGAGCAGTACTTC.

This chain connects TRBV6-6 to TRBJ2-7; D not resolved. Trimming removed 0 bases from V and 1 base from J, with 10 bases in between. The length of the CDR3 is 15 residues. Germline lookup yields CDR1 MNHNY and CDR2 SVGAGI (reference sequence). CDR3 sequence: CASSYSKAGSYEQYF. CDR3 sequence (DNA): TGTGCCAGCAGTTACTCGAAGGCAGGATCCTACGAGCAGTACTTC.

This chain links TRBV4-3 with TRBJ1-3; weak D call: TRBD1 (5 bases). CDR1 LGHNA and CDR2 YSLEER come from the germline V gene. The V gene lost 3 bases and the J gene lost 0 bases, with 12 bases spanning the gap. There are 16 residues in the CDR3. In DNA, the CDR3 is TGCGCCAGCAGCCAGGGAAACAGGAACTCTGGAAACACCATATATTTT. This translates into CASSQGNRNSGNTIYF.

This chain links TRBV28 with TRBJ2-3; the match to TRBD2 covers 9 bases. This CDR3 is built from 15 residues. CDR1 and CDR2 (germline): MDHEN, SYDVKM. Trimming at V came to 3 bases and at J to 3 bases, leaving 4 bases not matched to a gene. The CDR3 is CASSLRGGETDTQYF. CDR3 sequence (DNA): TGTGCCAGCAGTTTGCGGGGGGGCGAGACAGATACGCAGTATTTT.

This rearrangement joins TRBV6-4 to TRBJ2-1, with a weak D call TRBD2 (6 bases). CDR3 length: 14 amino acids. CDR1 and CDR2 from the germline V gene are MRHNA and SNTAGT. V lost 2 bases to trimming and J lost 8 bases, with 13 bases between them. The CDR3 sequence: CASSDRPGEDEQFF. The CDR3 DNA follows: TGTGCCAGCAGTGACCGACCGGGGGAAGATGAGCAGTTCTTC.

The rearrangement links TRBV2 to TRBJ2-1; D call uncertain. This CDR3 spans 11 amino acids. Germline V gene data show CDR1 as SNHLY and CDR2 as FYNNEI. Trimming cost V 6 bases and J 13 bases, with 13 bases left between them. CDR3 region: CASSLVELQFF. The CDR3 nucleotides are TGTGCCAGCAGCCTTGTCGAGCTTCAGTTCTTC.

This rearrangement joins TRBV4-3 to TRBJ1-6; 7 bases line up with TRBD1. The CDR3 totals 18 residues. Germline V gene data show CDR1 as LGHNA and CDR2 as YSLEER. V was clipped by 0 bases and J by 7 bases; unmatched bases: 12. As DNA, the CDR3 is TGCGCCAGCAGCCAAGATATGAGTACAGGGGATCCCAATTCACCCCTCCACTTT. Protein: CASSQDMSTGDPNSPLHF.

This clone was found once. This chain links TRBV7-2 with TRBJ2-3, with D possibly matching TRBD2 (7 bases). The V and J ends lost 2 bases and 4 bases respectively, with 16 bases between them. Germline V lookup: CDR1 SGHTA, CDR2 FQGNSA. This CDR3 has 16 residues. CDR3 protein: CASSLIGTGGSDTQYF. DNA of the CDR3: TGTGCCAGCAGCTTAATCGGGACGGGGGGCTCAGATACGCAGTATTTT.

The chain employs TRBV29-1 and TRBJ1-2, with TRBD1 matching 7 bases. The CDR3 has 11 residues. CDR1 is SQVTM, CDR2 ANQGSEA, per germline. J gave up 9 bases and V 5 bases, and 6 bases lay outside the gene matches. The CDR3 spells CSVKQGFSYTF. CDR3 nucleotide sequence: TGCAGCGTTAAACAGGGGTTCAGCTACACCTTC.

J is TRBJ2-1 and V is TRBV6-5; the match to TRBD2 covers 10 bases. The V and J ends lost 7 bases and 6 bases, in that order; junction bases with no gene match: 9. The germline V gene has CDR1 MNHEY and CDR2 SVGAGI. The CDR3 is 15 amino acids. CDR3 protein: CASNRAGGITNEQFF. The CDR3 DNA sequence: TGTGCCAGCAACAGAGCGGGAGGGATCACCAATGAGCAGTTCTTC.

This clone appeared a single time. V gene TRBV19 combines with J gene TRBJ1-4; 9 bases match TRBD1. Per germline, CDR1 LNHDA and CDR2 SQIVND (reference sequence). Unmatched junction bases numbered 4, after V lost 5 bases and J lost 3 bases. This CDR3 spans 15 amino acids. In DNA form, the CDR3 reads TGTGCCAGTAGTCCGGACAGGGGAGCTAATGAAAAACTGTTTTTT. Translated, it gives CASSPDRGANEKLFF.

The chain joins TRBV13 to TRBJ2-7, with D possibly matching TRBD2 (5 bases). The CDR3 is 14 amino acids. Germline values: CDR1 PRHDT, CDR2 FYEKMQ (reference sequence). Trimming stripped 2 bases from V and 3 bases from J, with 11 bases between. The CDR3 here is CASSLPGSGYEQYF. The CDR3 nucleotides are TGTGCCAGCAGCTTACCAGGAAGCGGCTACGAGCAGTACTTC.

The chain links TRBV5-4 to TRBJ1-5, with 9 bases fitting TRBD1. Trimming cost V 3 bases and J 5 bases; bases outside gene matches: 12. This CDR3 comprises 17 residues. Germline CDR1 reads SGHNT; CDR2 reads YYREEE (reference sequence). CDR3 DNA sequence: TGTGCCAGCAGCTATTTACCGGGACAGGGAATCGATCAGCCCCAGCATTTT. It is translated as CASSYLPGQGIDQPQHF.

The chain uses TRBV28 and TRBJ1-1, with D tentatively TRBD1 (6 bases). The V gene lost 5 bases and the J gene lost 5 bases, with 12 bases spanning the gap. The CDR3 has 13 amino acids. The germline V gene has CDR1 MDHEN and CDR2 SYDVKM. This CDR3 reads CASSRDRRTEAFF. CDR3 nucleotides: TGTGCCAGCAGTAGAGACAGGAGAACTGAAGCTTTCTTT.

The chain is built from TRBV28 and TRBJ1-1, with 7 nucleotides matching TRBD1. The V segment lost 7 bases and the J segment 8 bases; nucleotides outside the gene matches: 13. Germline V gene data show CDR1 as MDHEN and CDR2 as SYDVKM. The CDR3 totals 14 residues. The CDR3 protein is CASKVGQGVKEAFF. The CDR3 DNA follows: TGTGCCAGCAAGGTAGGGCAGGGGGTGAAAGAAGCTTTCTTT. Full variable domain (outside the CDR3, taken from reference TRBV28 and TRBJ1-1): DVKVTQSSRYLVKRTGEKVFLECVQDMDHENMFWYRQDPGLGLRLIYFSYDVKMKEKGDIPEGYSVSREKKERFSLILESASTNQTSMYLCASKVGQGVKEAFFGQGTRLTVV.

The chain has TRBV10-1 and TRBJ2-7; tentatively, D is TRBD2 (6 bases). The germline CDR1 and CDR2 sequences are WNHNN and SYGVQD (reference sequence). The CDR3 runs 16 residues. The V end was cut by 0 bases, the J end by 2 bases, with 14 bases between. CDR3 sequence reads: CASSESTGRTTYEQYF. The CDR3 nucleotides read TGCGCCAGCAGTGAGTCTACGGGGAGGACCACCTACGAGCAGTACTTC.

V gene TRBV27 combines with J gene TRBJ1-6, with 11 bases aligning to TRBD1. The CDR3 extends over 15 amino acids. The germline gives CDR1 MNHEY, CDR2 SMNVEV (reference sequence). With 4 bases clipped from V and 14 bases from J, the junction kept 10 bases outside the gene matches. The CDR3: CASSSGTGGIGALHF. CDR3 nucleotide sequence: TGTGCCAGCAGTTCCGGGACAGGGGGTATCGGGGCCCTCCACTTT.

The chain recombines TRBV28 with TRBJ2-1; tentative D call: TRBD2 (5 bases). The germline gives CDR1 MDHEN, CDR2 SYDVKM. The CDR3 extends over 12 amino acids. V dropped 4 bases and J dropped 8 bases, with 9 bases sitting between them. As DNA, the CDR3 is TGTGCCAGCAGTTGGTCCGGGGATGAGCAGTTCTTC. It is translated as CASSWSGDEQFF.